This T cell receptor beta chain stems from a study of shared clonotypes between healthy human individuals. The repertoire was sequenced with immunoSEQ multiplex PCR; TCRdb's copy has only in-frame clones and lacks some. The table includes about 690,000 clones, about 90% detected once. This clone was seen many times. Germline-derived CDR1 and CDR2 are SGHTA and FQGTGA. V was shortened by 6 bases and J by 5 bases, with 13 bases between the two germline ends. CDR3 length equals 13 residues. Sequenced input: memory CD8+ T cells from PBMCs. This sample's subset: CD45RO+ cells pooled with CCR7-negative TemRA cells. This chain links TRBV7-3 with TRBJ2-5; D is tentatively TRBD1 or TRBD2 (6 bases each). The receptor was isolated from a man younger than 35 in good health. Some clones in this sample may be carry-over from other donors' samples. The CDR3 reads CASSQGGRETQYF. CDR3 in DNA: TGTGCCAGCAGTCAAGGGGGGCGTGAGACCCAGTACTTC.